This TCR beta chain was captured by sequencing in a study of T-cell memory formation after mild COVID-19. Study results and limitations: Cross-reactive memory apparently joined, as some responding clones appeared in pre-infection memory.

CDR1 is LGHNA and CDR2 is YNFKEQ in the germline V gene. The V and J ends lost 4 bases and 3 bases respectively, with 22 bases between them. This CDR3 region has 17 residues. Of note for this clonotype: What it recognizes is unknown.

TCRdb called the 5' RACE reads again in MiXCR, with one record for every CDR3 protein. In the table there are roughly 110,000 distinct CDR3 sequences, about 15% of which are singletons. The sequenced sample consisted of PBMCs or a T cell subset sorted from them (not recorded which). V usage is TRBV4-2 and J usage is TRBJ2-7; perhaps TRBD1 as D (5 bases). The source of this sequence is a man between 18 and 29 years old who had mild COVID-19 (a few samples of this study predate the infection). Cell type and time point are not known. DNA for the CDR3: TGTGCCAGCAGCCCTCTGGGTGAAGGGGCGCGTATCTACGAGCAGTACTTC. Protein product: CASSPLGEGARIYEQYF.